A selection of T cell receptor beta chains follows, all from one sample in a study of cytomegalovirus exposure and HLA in healthy donors. Clones were sequenced by immunoSEQ multiplex PCR, and TCRdb holds only the in-frame ones, with some missing. The table has around 200,000 clones, more than 60% seen once. Sequencing was done on a sample of PBMCs. These receptors were collected from a man in his forties in good health and CMV-seronegative. CDR3s include the opening cysteine and the closing phenylalanine or tryptophan. Each record gives: J gene, V gene, D gene, clone size, CDR3 protein, CDR3 DNA. A D gene is named only where the DNA matches it firmly. Some rows mark clone size as missing; the rest say once, few, many or name a class of expanded clone.

>TRBJ2-1|TRBV27|TRBD2|.
CASSLNGGKSQFF
TGTGCCAGCAGTTTAAACGGGGGGAAGTCCCAGTTCTTC
>TRBJ2-7|TRBV29-1|.|.
CSVGRDPMGNYEQYF
TGCAGCGTCGGCCGAGACCCAATGGGCAACTACGAGCAGTACTTC
>TRBJ2-6|TRBV10-3|TRBD1|.
CAISATGQGSSGANVLTF
TGTGCCATCAGTGCTACCGGACAGGGGAGCTCTGGGGCCAACGTCCTGACTTTC
>TRBJ2-7|TRBV4-1|TRBD2|.
CASSQEGLAGGISYEQYF
TGCGCCAGCAGCCAAGAGGGACTAGCGGGGGGAATCTCCTACGAGCAGTACTTC
>TRBJ1-2|TRBV7-9|.|few
CASLPRTANYGYTF
TGTGCCAGCCTCCCTCGGACAGCTAACTATGGCTACACCTTC
>TRBJ2-7|TRBV7-6|TRBD2|.
CASSAGGYEQYF
TGTGCCAGCAGCGCCGGGGGGTACGAGCAGTACTTC
>TRBJ1-2|TRBV27|.|.
CASSLSAGVHGYTF
TGTGCCAGCAGTTTATCAGCAGGGGTCCATGGCTACACCTTC
>TRBJ1-2|TRBV10-3|TRBD1|once
CAIAKEGGPYGYTF
TGTGCCATCGCTAAAGAAGGGGGCCCATATGGCTACACCTTC
>TRBJ2-7|TRBV28|TRBD2|.
CASSLLLAGGSYEQYF
TGTGCCAGCAGTTTATTACTAGCGGGCGGGTCCTACGAGCAGTACTTC
>TRBJ2-7|TRBV6-5|TRBD2|.
CASSYSSASGYEQYF
TGTGCCAGCAGTTATTCGTCGGCTAGCGGCTACGAGCAGTACTTC
>TRBJ2-5|TRBV4-2|.|.
CASSPGPGAAGETQYF
TGTGCCAGCAGCCCGGGCCCAGGTGCGGCGGGTGAGACCCAGTACTTC
>TRBJ1-1|TRBV5-4|TRBD1|.
CASSQPSRDRGEAFF
TGTGCCAGCAGCCAGCCCTCCCGGGACAGGGGTGAAGCTTTCTTT
>TRBJ2-7|TRBV5-4|TRBD1|.
CASSSARHRGFYEQYF
TGTGCCAGCAGCTCGGCCCGACACAGGGGTTTCTACGAGCAGTACTTC
>TRBJ2-7|TRBV11-1|.|.
CASSLEGSFPYEQYF
TGTGCCAGCAGCTTAGAGGGGTCCTTTCCCTACGAGCAGTACTTC
>TRBJ1-3|TRBV6-5|.|once
CASSSTTGITGNTIYF
TGTGCCAGCAGTTCGACCACAGGGATCACTGGAAACACCATATATTTT